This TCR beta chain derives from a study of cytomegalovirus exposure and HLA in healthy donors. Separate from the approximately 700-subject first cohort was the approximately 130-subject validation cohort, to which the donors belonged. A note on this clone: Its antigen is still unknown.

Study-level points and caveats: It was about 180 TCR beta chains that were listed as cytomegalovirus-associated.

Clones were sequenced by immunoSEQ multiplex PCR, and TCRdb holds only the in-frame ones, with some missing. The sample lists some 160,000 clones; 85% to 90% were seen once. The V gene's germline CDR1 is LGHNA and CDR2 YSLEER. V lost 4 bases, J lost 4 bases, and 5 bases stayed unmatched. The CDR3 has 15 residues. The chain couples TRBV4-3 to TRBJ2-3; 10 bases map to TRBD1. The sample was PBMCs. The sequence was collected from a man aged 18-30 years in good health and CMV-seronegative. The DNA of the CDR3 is TGCGCCAGCAGCCCGACAGGGGGCCCCGCAGATACGCAGTATTTT. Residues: CASSPTGGPADTQYF.